These 26 T cell receptor beta chains originate from one sample sequenced in a study of cytomegalovirus exposure and HLA in healthy donors. 60 Vbeta and 13 Jbeta primers were used in PCR. Sequencing was performed with immunoSEQ multiplex PCR; in TCRdb, only in-frame clones are kept and a portion is missing. In the table there are over 85,000 clones, around four fifths of which are singletons. Sequencing used PBMCs. The receptors were sampled from a woman aged 55-70 years in good health and CMV-seropositive.

The CDR3 bases are TGTGCCAGCAGTCGGTGGACTAGCGGAAACAATGAGCAGTTCTTC. Translated, it gives CASSRWTSGNNEQFF. This rearrangement joins TRBV28 to TRBJ2-1; 10 positions agree with TRBD2. Germline V gene lookup returns CDR1 MDHEN and CDR2 SYDVKM. Trimming at V came to 5 bases and at J to 5 bases, leaving 6 bases not matched to a gene. This CDR3 region has 15 residues.

The gene calls are TRBV28 and TRBJ2-7; 11 bases fit TRBD1. The CDR3 totals 15 residues. The J segment lost 2 bases and the V segment lost 8 bases, leaving 8 bases of the junction unmatched. CDR1 and CDR2 from the germline V gene are MDHEN and SYDVKM. CDR3 amino acids: CASGIGQGAPYEQYF. CDR3 in DNA: TGTGCCAGCGGAATAGGACAGGGGGCTCCCTACGAGCAGTACTTC.

The sample holds one count of this clone. V and J are TRBV5-1 and TRBJ2-1; 9 bases map to TRBD2. The CDR3 consists of 16 residues. The V gene end was trimmed by 4 bases and the J gene end by 4 bases; junction bases not matched to a gene: 9. Germline V gives CDR1 SGHRS, CDR2 YFSETQ. The CDR3 reads CASSRRTSEKYNEQFF. DNA of the CDR3: TGCGCCAGCAGCCGCAGGACTAGCGAGAAGTACAATGAGCAGTTCTTC.

The chain carries TRBV5-5 and TRBJ2-3, with TRBD2 identical over 9 bases. The CDR3 contains 15 residues. With V trimmed by 4 bases and J by 4 bases, 7 bases remained unmatched. The germline V gene encodes CDR1 SGHKS and CDR2 YYEKEE (reference sequence). CDR3 protein: CASSPPGGRADTQYF. CDR3 in DNA: TGTGCCAGCAGCCCCCCCGGCGGGAGGGCAGATACGCAGTATTTT.

V gene TRBV7-2 combines with J gene TRBJ1-6; D is unresolved. The CDR3 contains 16 residues. The germline V and J ends were trimmed by 2 bases and 10 bases, with 18 bases remaining between them. Per the germline V gene, CDR1 is SGHTA and CDR2 is FQGNSA. The CDR3 spells CASSLSVSPNESPLHF. CDR3 DNA: TGTGCCAGCAGCTTAAGTGTGAGCCCCAATGAGTCACCCCTCCACTTT.

A remark on this clone: In the same sample, other DNA sequences code for this CDR3. The V call is TRBV7-3, the J call TRBJ1-1; 8 bases match TRBD1. The CDR3 totals 15 residues. The germline V gene encodes CDR1 SGHTA and CDR2 FQGTGA. J gave up 1 base and V 4 bases, and 5 bases lay outside the gene matches. CDR3 region: CASSSGTGRNTEAFF. CDR3 bases: TGTGCCAGCAGCTCAGGGACAGGTAGGAACACTGAAGCTTTCTTT.

This clone came up a few times. The chain has TRBV6-5 and TRBJ1-2; 11 bases line up with TRBD1. The CDR3 is made up of 14 amino acids. Germline assignment: CDR1 MNHEY and CDR2 SVGAGI. Trimming cost V 6 bases and J 3 bases; bases outside gene matches: 3. The DNA for the CDR3 is TGTGCCAGCAGGCCGGGACAGGGGGACTATGGCTACACCTTC. Protein product: CASRPGQGDYGYTF.

This chain connects TRBV20-1 to TRBJ1-5, with D tentatively TRBD1 (5 bases). The ends were cut back, 0 bases at V and 11 bases at J, with 8 bases in the middle. Germline loops: CDR1 DFQATT, CDR2 SNEGSKA (reference sequence). The CDR3 loop spans 11 amino acids. CDR3 bases: TGCAGTGCTAGAGATGCCAGGGCCCAGCATTTT. This codes for CSARDARAQHF.

The chain links TRBV14 to TRBJ2-3; 9 bases are shared with TRBD2. After removal of 2 bases from V and 4 bases from J, the junction contained 7 bases not matched to a gene. CDR1 is SGHDN, CDR2 FVKESK, per germline. CDR3 length equals 16 residues. The CDR3 DNA reads as TGTGCCAGCAGCCAATTCCCTAGCGGGAAAGCAGATACGCAGTATTTT. Translated, it gives CASSQFPSGKADTQYF. Filled out from reference TRBV14 and TRBJ2-3, the complete variable domain reads EAGVTQFPSHSVIEKGQTVTLRCDPISGHDNLYWYRRVMGKEIKFLLHFVKESKQDESGMPNNRFLAERTGGTYSTLKVQPAELEDSGVYFCASSQFPSGKADTQYFGPGTRLTVL.

This rearrangement joins TRBV9 to TRBJ2-1; TRBD2 matches at 8 bases. J gave up 0 bases and V 7 bases, and 3 bases lay outside the gene matches. The CDR3 runs 14 residues. CDR1 and CDR2 (germline): SGDLS, YYNGEE. CDR3 DNA: TGTGCCAGCGGGAGCGGGAGCTCCTACAATGAGCAGTTCTTC. Its translation is CASGSGSSYNEQFF.

This chain uses TRBV27 with TRBJ1-1; the match to TRBD1 covers 7 bases. The CDR3 runs 14 residues. J was trimmed by 5 bases and V by 6 bases; bases with no gene match: 9. Germline V CDR1 and CDR2: MNHEY, SMNVEV (reference sequence). CDR3: CASRRTTGRTEAFF. The CDR3 DNA sequence: TGTGCCAGCAGGCGGACGACAGGGCGAACTGAAGCTTTCTTT.

This clone came up once. This chain connects TRBV19 to TRBJ2-3, with unresolved D. Germline V gene data show CDR1 as LNHDA and CDR2 as SQIVND (reference sequence). The CDR3 runs 16 residues. Trimming pared 4 bases from V and 1 base from J, leaving 15 bases between. The CDR3 is CASSKYRVRGTDTQYF. DNA for the CDR3: TGTGCCAGTAGTAAGTACCGGGTTCGAGGCACAGATACGCAGTATTTT.

Worth noting for this clone: One end of the junction is discordant with germline, which a read error may explain. The CDR3 reads CSSSSGQGAREQYF. CDR3 sequence (DNA): TGTTCCAGCAGCTCCGGACAGGGCGCTCGGGAGCAGTACTTC. This sequence joins TRBV7-9 and TRBJ2-7; TRBD1 matches at 8 bases. Germline V lookup: CDR1 SEHNR, CDR2 FQNEAQ (reference sequence). The CDR3 is 14 residues long.

The chain has TRBV6-5 and TRBJ1-1; possibly TRBD1 for D (5 bases). This CDR3 comprises 15 residues. Germline CDR1 is MNHEY and CDR2 is SVGAGI. The V and J ends lost 8 bases and 4 bases respectively, with 20 bases between them. The CDR3 spells CASQSPQGPPTEAFF. DNA of the CDR3: TGTGCCAGCCAATCACCTCAGGGCCCCCCCACTGAAGCTTTCTTT.

This chain joins TRBV23-1 and TRBJ2-1, with 7 nucleotides matching TRBD2. TRBV23-1 is marked as an open reading frame, function uncertain. With V trimmed by 0 bases and J by 6 bases, 14 bases remained unmatched. The length of the CDR3 is 18 residues. CDR3 nucleotides: TGCGCCAGCAGTCAATCCTGCTTCGCGGGAGCAAACGGCAATGAGCAGTTCTTC. It encodes CASSQSCFAGANGNEQFF.

This clone was detected a few times. The V call is TRBV5-1, the J call TRBJ1-5, with 8 bases that match TRBD1. The V segment lost 3 bases and the J segment 6 bases; nucleotides outside the gene matches: 8. Germline V gives CDR1 SGHRS, CDR2 YFSETQ. The CDR3 has 15 amino acids. The CDR3 nucleotides read TGCGCCAGCAGCTCGTCTGGGACAGGCGGTCAGCCCCAGCATTTT. Amino acids: CASSSSGTGGQPQHF.

The V call is TRBV2, the J call TRBJ1-4, with D possibly matching TRBD1 (5 bases). CDR1 and CDR2 from the germline V gene are SNHLY and FYNNEI. The CDR3 extends over 13 amino acids. The CDR3 reads CAGRAQTNEKLFF. CDR3 nucleotides: TGTGCAGGCAGGGCTCAAACTAATGAAAAACTGTTTTTT.

This clone was seen only a few times. The chain joins TRBV6-5 to TRBJ1-5; TRBD1 might be the D (6 bases). CDR3 length: 13 amino acids. V lost 5 bases, J lost 5 bases, and 10 bases lay in between. Germline V lookup: CDR1 MNHEY, CDR2 SVGAGI. CDR3 region: CASSKDRYQPQHF. Written as DNA, the CDR3 is TGTGCCAGCAGTAAGGACAGATATCAGCCCCAGCATTTT.

V and J are TRBV29-1 and TRBJ2-1; 7 bases line up with TRBD1. The germline CDR1 and CDR2 sequences are SQVTM and ANQGSEA. The CDR3 totals 14 residues. As DNA, the CDR3 is TGCAGTGACATTCCAGGGGGCTCCTACAATGAGCAGTTCTTC. It yields the protein CSDIPGGSYNEQFF.

V gene TRBV11-1 combines with J gene TRBJ2-5; D gene ambiguous. Germline V gene sequence: CDR1 SGHAT, CDR2 FQDESV (reference sequence). This CDR3 spans 11 amino acids. The V and J ends lost 3 bases and 11 bases respectively, with 10 bases between them. The CDR3 region has the DNA TGTGCCAGCAGCTTTTTGGCGGAGCAGTACTTC. Residues: CASSFLAEQYF.

V usage is TRBV6-1 and J usage is TRBJ2-5; TRBD1 might be the D (5 bases). The J call may be in error: the DNA end matches TRBJ2-7 better. Germline-derived CDR1 and CDR2 are MNHNS and SASEGT. The CDR3 runs to 14 residues. CDR3: CASSVRVGTYEQYF. The CDR3 nucleotides read TGTGCCAGCAGTGTCAGGGTGGGAACCTACGAGCAGTACTTC.

This clone was seen only a few times. This chain joins TRBV19 and TRBJ2-7, with TRBD1 as a possible D gene (6 bases). CDR1 is LNHDA, CDR2 SQIVND, per germline (reference sequence). CDR3 length: 14 amino acids. With 3 bases removed from V and 5 bases from J, the gap between germline ends came to 14 bases. The CDR3 sequence: CASSIGGNRDEQYF. As DNA, the CDR3 is TGTGCCAGTAGTATTGGGGGCAATAGAGACGAGCAGTACTTC.

The J gene is TRBJ2-5, the V gene TRBV4-1; D gene uncertain. The DNA end is a closer match to TRBJ2-7, so the J assignment may be wrong. Germline CDR1 reads MGHRA; CDR2 reads YSYEKL. The CDR3 spans 16 residues. As DNA, the CDR3 is TGCGCCAGCAGCCAAGATATACTACTCGCCTCCTACGAGCAGTACTTC. Translated, it gives CASSQDILLASYEQYF.

The gene calls are TRBV18 and TRBJ1-2; 8 bases are shared with TRBD1. Germline V gene lookup returns CDR1 KGHSH and CDR2 LQKENI. The CDR3 runs to 13 residues. Trimming at V came to 4 bases and at J to 4 bases, leaving 2 bases not matched to a gene. CDR3 sequence: CASSRQGSYGYTF. The CDR3 region has the DNA TGTGCCAGCTCACGACAGGGGTCCTATGGCTACACCTTC.

The gene calls are TRBV4-1 and TRBJ2-4; TRBD1 matches at 7 bases. J was trimmed by 7 bases and V by 1 base; bases with no gene match: 10. Germline V gives CDR1 MGHRA, CDR2 YSYEKL. CDR3 length equals 16 residues. The CDR3 loop reads CASSQGERGLLNIQYF. CDR3 DNA: TGCGCCAGCAGCCAAGGGGAAAGGGGGCTTTTGAACATTCAGTACTTC.

The chain is built from TRBV2 and TRBJ2-7; 7 bases map to TRBD2. The J segment lost 4 bases and the V segment lost 6 bases, leaving 3 bases of the junction unmatched. This CDR3 is built from 12 residues. Germline V gene sequence: CDR1 SNHLY, CDR2 FYNNEI. The CDR3 coding sequence is TGTGCCAGCAGGCGGGAGCAATACGAGCAGTACTTC. It encodes CASRREQYEQYF.